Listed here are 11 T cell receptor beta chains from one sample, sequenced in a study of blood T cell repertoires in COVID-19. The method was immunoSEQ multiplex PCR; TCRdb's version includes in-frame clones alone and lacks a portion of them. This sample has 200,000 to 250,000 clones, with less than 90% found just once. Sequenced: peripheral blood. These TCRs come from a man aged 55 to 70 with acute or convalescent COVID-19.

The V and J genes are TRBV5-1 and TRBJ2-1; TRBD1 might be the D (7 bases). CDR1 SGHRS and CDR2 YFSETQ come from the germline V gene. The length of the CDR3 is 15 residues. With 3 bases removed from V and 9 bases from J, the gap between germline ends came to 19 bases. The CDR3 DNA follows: TGCGCCAGCAGCTCTACGACAGGGAAGGGAGGTGAGCAGTTCTTC. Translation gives CASSSTTGKGGEQFF.

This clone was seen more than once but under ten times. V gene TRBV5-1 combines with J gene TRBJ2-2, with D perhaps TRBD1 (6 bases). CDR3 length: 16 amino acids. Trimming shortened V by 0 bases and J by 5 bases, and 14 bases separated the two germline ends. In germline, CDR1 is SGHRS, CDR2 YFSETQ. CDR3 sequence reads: CASSLGTVSGTGELFF. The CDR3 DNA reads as TGCGCCAGCAGCTTGGGGACAGTGTCGGGGACCGGGGAGCTGTTTTTT. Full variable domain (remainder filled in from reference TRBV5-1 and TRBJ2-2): KAGVTQTPRYLIKTRGQQVTLSCSPISGHRSVSWYQQTPGQGLQFLFEYFSETQRNKGNFPGRFSGRQFSNSRSEMNVSTLELGDSALYLCASSLGTVSGTGELFFGEGSRLTVL.

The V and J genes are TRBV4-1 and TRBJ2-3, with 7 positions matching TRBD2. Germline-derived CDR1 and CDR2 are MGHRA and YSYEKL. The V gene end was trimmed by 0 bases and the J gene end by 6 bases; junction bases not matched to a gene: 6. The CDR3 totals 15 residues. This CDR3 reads CASSQDGVRGDTQYF. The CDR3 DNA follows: TGCGCCAGCAGCCAAGATGGCGTGCGGGGGGATACGCAGTATTTT.

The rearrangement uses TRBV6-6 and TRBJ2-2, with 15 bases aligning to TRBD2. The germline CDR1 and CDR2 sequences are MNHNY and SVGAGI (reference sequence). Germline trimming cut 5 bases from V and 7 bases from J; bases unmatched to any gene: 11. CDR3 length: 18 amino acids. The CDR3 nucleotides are TGTGCCAGCAGTCTCTCCGGGACTAGCGGGAGGTTGGTCGGGGAGCTGTTTTTT. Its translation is CASSLSGTSGRLVGELFF.

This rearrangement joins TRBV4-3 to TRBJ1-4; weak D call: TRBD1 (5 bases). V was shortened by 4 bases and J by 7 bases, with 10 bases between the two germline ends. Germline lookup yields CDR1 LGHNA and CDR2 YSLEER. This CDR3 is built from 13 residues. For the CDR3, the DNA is TGCGCCAGCAGCCCCCAGGGATTTGAAAAACTGTTTTTT. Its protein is CASSPQGFEKLFF.

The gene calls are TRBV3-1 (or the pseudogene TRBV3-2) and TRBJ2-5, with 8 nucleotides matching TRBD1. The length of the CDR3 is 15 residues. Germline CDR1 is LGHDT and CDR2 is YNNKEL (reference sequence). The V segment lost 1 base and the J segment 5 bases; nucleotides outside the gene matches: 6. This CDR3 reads CASSQGSGGFETQYF. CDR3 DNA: TGTGCCAGCAGCCAAGGGTCAGGGGGCTTCGAGACCCAGTACTTC.

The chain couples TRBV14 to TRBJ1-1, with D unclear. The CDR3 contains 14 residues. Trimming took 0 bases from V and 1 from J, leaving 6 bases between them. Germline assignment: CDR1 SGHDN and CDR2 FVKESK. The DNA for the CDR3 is TGTGCCAGCAGCCAAGACAACACGAACACTGAAGCTTTCTTT. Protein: CASSQDNTNTEAFF.

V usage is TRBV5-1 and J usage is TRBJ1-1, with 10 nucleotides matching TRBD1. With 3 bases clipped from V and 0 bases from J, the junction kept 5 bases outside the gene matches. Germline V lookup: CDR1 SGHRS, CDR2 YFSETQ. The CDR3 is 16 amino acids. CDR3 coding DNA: TGCGCCAGCAGCTCCGGGACAGGGGTGGTGAACACTGAAGCTTTCTTT. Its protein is CASSSGTGVVNTEAFF.

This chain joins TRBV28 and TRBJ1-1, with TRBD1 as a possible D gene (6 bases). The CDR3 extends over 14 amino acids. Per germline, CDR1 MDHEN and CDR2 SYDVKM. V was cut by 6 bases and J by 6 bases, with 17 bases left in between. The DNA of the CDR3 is TGTGCCAGCAGGGCCTTACAGGGTCCCGCTGAAGCTTTCTTT. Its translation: CASRALQGPAEAFF.

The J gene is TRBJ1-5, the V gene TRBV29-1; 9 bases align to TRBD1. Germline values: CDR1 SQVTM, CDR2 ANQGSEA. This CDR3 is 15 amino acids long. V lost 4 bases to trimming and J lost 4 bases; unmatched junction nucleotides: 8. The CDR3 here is CSVAEQGAFNQPQHF. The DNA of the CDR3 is TGCAGCGTTGCCGAACAGGGGGCCTTTAATCAGCCCCAGCATTTT.

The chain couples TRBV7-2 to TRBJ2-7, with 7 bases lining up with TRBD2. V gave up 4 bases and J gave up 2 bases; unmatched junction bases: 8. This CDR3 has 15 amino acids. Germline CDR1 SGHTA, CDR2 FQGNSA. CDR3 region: CASSSAGLGTYEQYF. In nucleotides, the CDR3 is TGTGCCAGCAGCTCGGCAGGACTAGGGACCTACGAGCAGTACTTC.